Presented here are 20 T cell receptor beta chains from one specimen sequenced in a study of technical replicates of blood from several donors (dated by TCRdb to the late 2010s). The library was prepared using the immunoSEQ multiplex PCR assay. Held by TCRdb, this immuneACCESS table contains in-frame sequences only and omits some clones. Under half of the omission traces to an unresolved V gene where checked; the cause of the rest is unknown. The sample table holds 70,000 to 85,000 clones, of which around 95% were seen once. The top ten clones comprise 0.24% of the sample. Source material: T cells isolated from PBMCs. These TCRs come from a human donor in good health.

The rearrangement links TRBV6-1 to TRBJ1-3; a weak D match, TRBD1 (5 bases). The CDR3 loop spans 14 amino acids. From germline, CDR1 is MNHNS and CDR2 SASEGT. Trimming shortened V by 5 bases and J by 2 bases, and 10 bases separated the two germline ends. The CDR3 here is CASSKTATGNTIYF. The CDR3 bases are TGTGCCAGCAGTAAGACAGCAACTGGAAACACCATATATTTT.

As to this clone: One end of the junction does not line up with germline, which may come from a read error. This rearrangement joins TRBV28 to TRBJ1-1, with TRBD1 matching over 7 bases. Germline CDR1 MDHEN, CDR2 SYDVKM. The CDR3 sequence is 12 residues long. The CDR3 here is CASSLADRLTRF. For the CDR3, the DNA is TGTGCCAGCAGTTTAGCGGACAGGCTTACCCGATTT.

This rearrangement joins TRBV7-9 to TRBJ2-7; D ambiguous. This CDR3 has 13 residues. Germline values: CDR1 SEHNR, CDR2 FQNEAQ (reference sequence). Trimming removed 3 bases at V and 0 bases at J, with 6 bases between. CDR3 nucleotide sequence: TGTGCCAGCAGCTTCATGAGCTCCTACGAGCAGTACTTC. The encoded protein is CASSFMSSYEQYF.

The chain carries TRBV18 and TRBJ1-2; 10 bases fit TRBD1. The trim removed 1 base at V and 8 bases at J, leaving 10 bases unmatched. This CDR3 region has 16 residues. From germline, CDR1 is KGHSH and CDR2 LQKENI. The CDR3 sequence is CASSPRRGTGVGGYTF. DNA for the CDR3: TGTGCCAGCTCACCACGACGGGGGACAGGGGTCGGCGGCTACACCTTC.

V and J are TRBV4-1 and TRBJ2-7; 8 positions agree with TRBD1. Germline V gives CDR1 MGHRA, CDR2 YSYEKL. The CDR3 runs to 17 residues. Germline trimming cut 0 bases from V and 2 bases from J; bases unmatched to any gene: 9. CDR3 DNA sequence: TGCGCCAGCAGCCAAGATCAAGAGGCGGACAGGGCCTACGAGCAGTACTTC. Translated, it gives CASSQDQEADRAYEQYF.

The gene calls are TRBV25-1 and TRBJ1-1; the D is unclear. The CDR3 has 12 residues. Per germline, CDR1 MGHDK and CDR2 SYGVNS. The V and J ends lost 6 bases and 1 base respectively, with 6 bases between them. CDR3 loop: CASRQKNTEAFF. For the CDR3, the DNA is TGTGCCAGCAGACAAAAGAACACTGAAGCTTTCTTT.

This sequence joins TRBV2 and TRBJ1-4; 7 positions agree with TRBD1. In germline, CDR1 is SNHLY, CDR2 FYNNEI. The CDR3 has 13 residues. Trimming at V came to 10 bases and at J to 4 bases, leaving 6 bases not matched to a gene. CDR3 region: CATRTGSNEKLFF. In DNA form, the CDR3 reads TGTGCCACACGGACAGGCAGTAATGAAAAACTGTTTTTT.

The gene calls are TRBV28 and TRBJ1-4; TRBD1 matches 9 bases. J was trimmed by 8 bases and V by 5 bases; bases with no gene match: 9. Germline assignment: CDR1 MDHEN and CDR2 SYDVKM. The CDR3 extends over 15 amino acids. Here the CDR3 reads CASSAPGTGNEKLFF. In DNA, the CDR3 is TGTGCCAGCAGTGCCCCCGGGACAGGGAACGAAAAACTGTTTTTT.

The DNA of the CDR3 is TGTGCCAGCAGCCTACGTATCCCGCAAGAGACCCAGTACTTC. Translating it yields CASSLRIPQETQYF. This chain uses TRBV7-2 with TRBJ2-5; D gene unclear. The CDR3 is 14 amino acids. Germline V gene data show CDR1 as SGHTA and CDR2 as FQGNSA. V was pared by 5 bases and J by 2 bases, with 12 bases between.

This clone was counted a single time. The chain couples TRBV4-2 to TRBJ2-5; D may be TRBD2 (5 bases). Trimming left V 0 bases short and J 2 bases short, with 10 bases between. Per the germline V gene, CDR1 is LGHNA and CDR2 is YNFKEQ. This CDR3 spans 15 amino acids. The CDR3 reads CASSQELSGQETQYF. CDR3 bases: TGTGCCAGCAGCCAAGAGTTAAGCGGACAAGAGACCCAGTACTTC.

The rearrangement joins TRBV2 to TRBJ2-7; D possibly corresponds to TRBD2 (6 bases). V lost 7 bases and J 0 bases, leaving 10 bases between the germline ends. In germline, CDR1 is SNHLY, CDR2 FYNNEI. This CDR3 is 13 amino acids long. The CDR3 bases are TGTGCCAGCAACGAGGACTACTCCTACGAGCAGTACTTC. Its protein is CASNEDYSYEQYF.

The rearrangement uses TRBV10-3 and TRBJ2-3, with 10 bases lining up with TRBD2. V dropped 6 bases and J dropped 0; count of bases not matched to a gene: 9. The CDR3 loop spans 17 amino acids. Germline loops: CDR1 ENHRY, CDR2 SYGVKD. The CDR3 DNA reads TGTGCCATCAGCAAAAGCCTAGCGGGAGCGAGCACAGATACGCAGTATTTT. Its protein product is CAISKSLAGASTDTQYF.

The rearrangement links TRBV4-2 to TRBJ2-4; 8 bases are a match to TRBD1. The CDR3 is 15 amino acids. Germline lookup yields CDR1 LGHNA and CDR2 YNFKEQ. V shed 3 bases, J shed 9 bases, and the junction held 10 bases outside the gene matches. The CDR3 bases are TGTGCCAGCAGCCAGGGGGGACAGGCAGGCGGCATTCAGTACTTC. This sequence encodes CASSQGGQAGGIQYF.

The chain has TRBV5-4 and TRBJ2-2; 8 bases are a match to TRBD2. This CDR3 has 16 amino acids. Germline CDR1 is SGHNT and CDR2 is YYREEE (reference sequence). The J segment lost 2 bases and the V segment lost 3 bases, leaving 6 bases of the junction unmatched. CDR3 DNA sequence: TGTGCCAGCAGCTCCAGCGGGGGCCAAAACACCGGGGAGCTGTTTTTT. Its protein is CASSSSGGQNTGELFF. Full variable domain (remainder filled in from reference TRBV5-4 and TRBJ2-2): ETGVTQSPTHLIKTRGQQVTLRCSSQSGHNTVSWYQQALGQGPQFIFQYYREEENGRGNFPPRFSGLQFPNYSSELNVNALELDDSALYLCASSSSGGQNTGELFFGEGSRLTVL.

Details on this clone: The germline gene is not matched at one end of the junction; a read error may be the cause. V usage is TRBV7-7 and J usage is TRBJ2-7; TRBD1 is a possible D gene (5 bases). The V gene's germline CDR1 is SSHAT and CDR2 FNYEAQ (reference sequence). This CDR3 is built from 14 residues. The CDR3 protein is CASSPAQGSYEQYF. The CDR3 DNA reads TGTGCTAGCAGCCCCGCCCAGGGCTCCTACGAGCAGTACTTC.

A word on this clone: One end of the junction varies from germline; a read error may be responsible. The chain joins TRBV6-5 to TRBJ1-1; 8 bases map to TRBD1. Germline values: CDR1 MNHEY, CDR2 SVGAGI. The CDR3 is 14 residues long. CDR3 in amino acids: CASIYQGAYTEAFF. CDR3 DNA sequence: TGTGCCAGCATTTACCAGGGGGCGTACACTGAAGCTTTCTTT.

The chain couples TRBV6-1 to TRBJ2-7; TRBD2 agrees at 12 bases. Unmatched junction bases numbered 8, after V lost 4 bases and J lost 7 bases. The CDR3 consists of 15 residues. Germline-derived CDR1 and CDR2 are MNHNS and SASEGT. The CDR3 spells CASSGTSGKPGEQYF. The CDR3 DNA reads TGTGCCAGCAGTGGGACTAGCGGGAAACCTGGAGAGCAGTACTTC.

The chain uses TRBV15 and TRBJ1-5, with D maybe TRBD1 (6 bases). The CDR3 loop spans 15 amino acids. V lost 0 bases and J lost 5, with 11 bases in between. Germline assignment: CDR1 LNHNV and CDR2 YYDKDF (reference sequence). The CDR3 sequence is CATSRDRDTDQPQHF. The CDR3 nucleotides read TGTGCCACCAGCAGAGACCGGGACACCGATCAGCCCCAGCATTTT. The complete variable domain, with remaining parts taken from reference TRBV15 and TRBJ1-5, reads DAMVIQNPRYQVTQFGKPVTLSCSQTLNHNVMYWYQQKSSQAPKLLFHYYDKDFNNEADTPDNFQSRRPNTSFCFLDIRSPGLGDTAMYLCATSRDRDTDQPQHFGDGTRLSIL.

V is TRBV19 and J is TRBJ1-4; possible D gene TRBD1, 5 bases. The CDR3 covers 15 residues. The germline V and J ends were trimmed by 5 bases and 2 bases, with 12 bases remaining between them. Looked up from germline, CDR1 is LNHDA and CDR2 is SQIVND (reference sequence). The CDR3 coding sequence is TGTGCCAGTAGTGTAACAGGCTCGACTAATGAAAAACTGTTTTTT. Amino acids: CASSVTGSTNEKLFF.

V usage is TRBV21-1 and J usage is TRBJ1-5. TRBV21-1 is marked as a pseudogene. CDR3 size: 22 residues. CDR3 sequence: CASSKNSKEGISFLLSNQPQHF. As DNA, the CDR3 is TGTGCCAGCAGCAAAAATTCAAAGGAGGGTATCTCATTCCTCTTATCGAATCAGCCCCAGCATTTT.